Presented here are 30 T cell receptor beta chains from one specimen sequenced in a study of a mutant IDH1 vaccine in newly diagnosed glioma. Time point in this sample: week 35, safety follow-up. Doses of 300 ug of mutant IDH1 20-mer peptide were given with topical imiquimod. Some clones are missing from TCRdb's copy, which holds only in-frame ones; the method was immunoSEQ multiplex PCR. The data show approximately 45,000 clones, 88% seen once. For these receptors, no antigen is known. The source was PBMCs, collected from a glioma patient whose treatment included an IDH1 peptide vaccine. The receptors come from a woman between 40 and 55 years old with glioma.

This clone was seen only once. V gene TRBV19 combines with J gene TRBJ1-2; 7 nucleotides match TRBD1. After removal of 10 bases from V and 7 bases from J, the junction contained 9 bases not matched to a gene. The CDR3 runs to 12 residues. CDR1 LNHDA and CDR2 SQIVND come from the germline V gene (reference sequence). CDR3 in amino acids: CAIQTGTVGYTF. The CDR3 coding sequence is TGTGCCATCCAGACAGGGACGGTTGGCTACACCTTC.

The chain employs TRBV27 and TRBJ1-5, with TRBD1 matching over 10 bases. Germline trimming cut 6 bases from V and 7 bases from J; bases unmatched to any gene: 9. The CDR3 loop spans 15 amino acids. Germline-derived CDR1 and CDR2 are MNHEY and SMNVEV (reference sequence). The CDR3 DNA is TGTGCCAGCAGCTCCTTTGGACAGGGGGAGCAGCCCCAGCATTTT. Translation gives CASSSFGQGEQPQHF.

Regarding this clone: Mismatch with germline at one junction end may stem from a read error. V and J are TRBV7-7 and TRBJ2-2; 9 bases line up with TRBD1. CDR1 and CDR2 from the germline V gene are SSHAT and FNYEAQ (reference sequence). This CDR3 has 15 residues. CDR3 sequence (DNA): TGTGCTAGCAGTTACGGACAGGGGTATACCGGGGAGCTGTTTTTT. Translating gives CASSYGQGYTGELFF.

J is TRBJ2-3 and V is TRBV4-1; 7 nucleotides match TRBD1. The CDR3 runs 17 residues. With V trimmed by 3 bases and J by 8 bases, 17 bases remained unmatched. Per germline, CDR1 MGHRA and CDR2 YSYEKL. The CDR3 region is CASSQPLRDRTQSTQYF. The CDR3 region has the DNA TGCGCCAGCAGCCAGCCTCTCCGGGACAGAACACAGTCTACGCAGTATTTT.

The chain couples TRBV18 to TRBJ2-2; D gene uncertain. Trimming left V 3 bases short and J 0 bases short, with 8 bases between. The CDR3 contains 15 residues. Germline-derived CDR1 and CDR2 are KGHSH and LQKENI. This CDR3 is CASSPRLTNTGELFF. In DNA, the CDR3 is TGTGCCAGCTCACCGAGGCTAACGAACACCGGGGAGCTGTTTTTT.

The chain uses TRBV7-2 and TRBJ2-5, with 10 bases identical to TRBD2. The CDR3 contains 16 residues. Germline CDR1 SGHTA, CDR2 FQGNSA. V trimming: 3 bases; J trimming: 5 bases; junction bases outside the gene matches: 9. The CDR3 DNA is TGTGCCAGCAGCTTTCTAGCGGGGGCCTTCTCGGAGACCCAGTACTTC. It yields the protein CASSFLAGAFSETQYF. The whole variable domain, filled in from reference TRBV7-2 and TRBJ2-5, reads GAGVSQSPSNKVTEKGKDVELRCDPISGHTALYWYRQSLGQGLEFLIYFQGNSAPDKSGLPSDRFSAERTGGSVSTLTIQRTQQEDSAVYLCASSFLAGAFSETQYFGPGTRLLVL.

The gene calls are TRBV20-1 and TRBJ1-1, with TRBD1 as a possible D gene (5 bases). This CDR3 has 11 residues. V lost 5 bases and J lost 5, with 9 bases in between. Germline V gene data show CDR1 as DFQATT and CDR2 as SNEGSKA (reference sequence). CDR3 loop: CSAWGETEAFF. In nucleotides, the CDR3 is TGCAGTGCTTGGGGGGAAACTGAAGCTTTCTTT.

CDR3 DNA sequence: TGTGCCAGTAGTACGGGTTTGGCAGGGGGCGGCTACACCTTC. This gives the protein CASSTGLAGGGYTF. The rearrangement uses TRBV19 and TRBJ1-2, with TRBD1 matching 8 bases. V was clipped by 4 bases and J by 8 bases; unmatched bases: 9. The CDR3 totals 14 residues. Germline-derived CDR1 and CDR2 are LNHDA and SQIVND (reference sequence). The variable domain in full, completed from reference TRBV19 and TRBJ1-2, reads DGGITQSPKYLFRKEGQNVTLSCEQNLNHDAMYWYRQDPGQGLRLIYYSQIVNDFQKGDIAEGYSVSREKKESFPLTVTSAQKNPTAFYLCASSTGLAGGGYTFGSGTRLTVV.

V is TRBV5-1 and J is TRBJ2-1; TRBD1 agrees at 9 bases. Germline values: CDR1 SGHRS, CDR2 YFSETQ. V shed 3 bases, J shed 6 bases, and the junction held 10 bases outside the gene matches. This CDR3 region has 16 residues. CDR3 in amino acids: CASSWTGDLQFNEQFF. The CDR3, as DNA: TGCGCCAGCAGCTGGACAGGGGACCTACAATTCAATGAGCAGTTCTTC.

The chain recombines TRBV18 with TRBJ1-3, with a possible D match to TRBD1 (5 bases). The CDR3 length is 15 residues. Trimming removed 0 bases from V and 1 base from J, with 7 bases in between. CDR1 KGHSH and CDR2 LQKENI come from the germline V gene. CDR3 protein: CASSPPDKSGNTIYF. The CDR3 bases are TGTGCCAGCTCACCACCGGACAAGTCTGGAAACACCATATATTTT. The whole variable domain, filled in from reference TRBV18 and TRBJ1-3, reads NAGVMQNPRHLVRRRGQEARLRCSPMKGHSHVYWYRQLPEEGLKFMVYLQKENIIDESGMPKERFSAEFPKEGPSILRIQQVVRGDSAAYFCASSPPDKSGNTIYFGEGSWLTVV.

The CDR3: CASRLVLARKQETQYF. In nucleotides, the CDR3 is TGTGCAAGTCGCTTAGTGCTTGCCAGAAAACAAGAGACCCAGTACTTC. The gene calls are TRBV12-2 and TRBJ2-5; TRBD1 reflects the table's D call only, with no check against the DNA. TRBV12-2 is deemed a pseudogene. This CDR3 comprises 16 residues.

The genes are TRBV7-9 and TRBJ2-7; no reliable D call. In germline, CDR1 is SEHNR, CDR2 FQNEAQ (reference sequence). The V end lost 3 bases, the J end lost 1 base, and 13 bases lay between the germline ends. The CDR3 is 15 residues long. CDR3 protein: CASSFSPQASYEQYF. DNA of the CDR3: TGTGCCAGCAGCTTCAGCCCCCAGGCATCCTACGAGCAGTACTTC.

CDR3 sequence (DNA): TGTGCCAGCAGTTTGCGAGGGCCGACCTATGGCTACACCTTC. Encoded protein: CASSLRGPTYGYTF. The chain joins TRBV27 to TRBJ1-2; D is unresolved. Germline CDR1 reads MNHEY; CDR2 reads SMNVEV (reference sequence). The CDR3 totals 14 residues. Trimming removed 3 bases at V and 4 bases at J, with 12 bases between.

J is TRBJ2-7 and V is TRBV18, with 12 bases aligning to TRBD2. CDR3 size: 16 residues. CDR1 and CDR2 from the germline V gene are KGHSH and LQKENI. V was clipped by 2 bases and J by 2 bases; unmatched bases: 4. In DNA, the CDR3 is TGTGCCAGCTCACCAGGGCTAGCGGGGGGGGCCTACGAGCAGTACTTC. Its protein is CASSPGLAGGAYEQYF.

This chain joins TRBV5-4 and TRBJ2-1, with D perhaps TRBD1 (6 bases). Trimming removed 3 bases at V and 5 bases at J, with 9 bases between. CDR1 is SGHNT and CDR2 is YYREEE in the germline V gene (reference sequence). The CDR3 has 13 amino acids. CDR3 bases: TGTGCCAGCAGCTCGGACAGTCACAATGAGCAGTTCTTC. This gives the protein CASSSDSHNEQFF.

The chain joins TRBV7-2 to TRBJ2-1; TRBD1 matches at 10 bases. V shed 1 base and J 4 bases; nucleotides not matched to a gene: 7. The V gene's germline CDR1 is SGHTA and CDR2 FQGNSA. The CDR3 is 17 residues long. The CDR3 here is CASSLVVGTGVYNEQFF. CDR3 DNA sequence: TGTGCCAGCAGCTTAGTGGTAGGGACAGGGGTTTACAATGAGCAGTTCTTC. The entire variable domain, with the rest obtained from reference TRBV7-2 and TRBJ2-1, is as follows: GAGVSQSPSNKVTEKGKDVELRCDPISGHTALYWYRQSLGQGLEFLIYFQGNSAPDKSGLPSDRFSAERTGGSVSTLTIQRTQQEDSAVYLCASSLVVGTGVYNEQFFGPGTRLTVL.

The V call is TRBV27, the J call TRBJ2-6; D is perhaps TRBD1 (5 bases). Per the germline V gene, CDR1 is MNHEY and CDR2 is SMNVEV (reference sequence). Trimming pared 5 bases from V and 0 bases from J, leaving 8 bases between. This CDR3 region has 15 residues. CDR3 in DNA: TGTGCCAGCAGTCGTGGGGCCTCTGGGGCCAACGTCCTGACTTTC. Its protein product is CASSRGASGANVLTF.

This clone was counted a single time. The V and J genes are TRBV7-8 and TRBJ1-5, with TRBD1 matching 8 bases. The CDR3 totals 13 residues. Germline-derived CDR1 and CDR2 are SGHVS and FQNEAQ. Trimming took 5 bases from V and 7 from J; bases not matched to a gene: 4. CDR3: CASSTGGGQPQHF. The CDR3 DNA reads as TGTGCCAGCAGCACAGGGGGAGGACAGCCCCAGCATTTT.

V and J are TRBV18 and TRBJ2-5; D may be TRBD2 (7 bases). CDR3 length: 15 residues. Germline CDR1 KGHSH, CDR2 LQKENI. Between the trimmed V and J ends, which lost 3 bases and 2 bases, there was a span of 13 bases. CDR3 bases: TGTGCCAGCTCACCTGGGCGGGGGACACAAGAGACCCAGTACTTC. Translating it yields CASSPGRGTQETQYF.

This sequence joins TRBV5-8 and TRBJ2-5; D is undetermined. The CDR3 spans 13 residues. The V end lost 0 bases, the J end lost 2 bases, and 5 bases lay between the germline ends. Germline loops: CDR1 SGHTS, CDR2 YDEGEE. The CDR3 nucleotides read TGTGCCAGCAGCTTGGAACGGCAAGAGACCCAGTACTTC. It codes for CASSLERQETQYF.

The chain recombines TRBV7-2 with TRBJ2-7; D not resolved. The CDR3 has 12 residues. V was trimmed by 4 bases and J by 3 bases, leaving 7 bases between them. The germline V gene encodes CDR1 SGHTA and CDR2 FQGNSA. The CDR3 loop is CASSSHHYEQYF. The CDR3 DNA follows: TGTGCCAGCAGCTCACACCACTACGAGCAGTACTTC.

The CDR3 bases are TGCGCCAGCAGCCAACAGGGCACTGAAGCTTTCTTT. Translated: CASSQQGTEAFF. This chain links TRBV10-1 with TRBJ1-1, with a tentative D call TRBD1 (6 bases). Germline-derived CDR1 and CDR2 are WNHNN and SYGVQD (reference sequence). V lost 6 bases to trimming and J lost 4 bases, with 9 bases between them. The length of the CDR3 is 12 residues.

The rearrangement uses TRBV29-1 and TRBJ2-2, with a tentative D call TRBD1 (5 bases). The CDR3 runs to 13 residues. Germline-derived CDR1 and CDR2 are SQVTM and ANQGSEA. Trimming removed 7 bases at V and 1 base at J, with 10 bases between. CDR3 nucleotides: TGCAGCGCCGGACAACTGAACACCGGGGAGCTGTTTTTT. Its protein product is CSAGQLNTGELFF.

This clone was counted a single time. This chain joins TRBV18 and TRBJ1-2, with D possibly matching TRBD1 (6 bases). Per the germline V gene, CDR1 is KGHSH and CDR2 is LQKENI. The V and J ends lost 3 bases and 0 bases respectively, with 17 bases between them. The CDR3 runs 17 residues. The CDR3: CASSPTGTHEANYGYTF. The DNA of the CDR3 is TGTGCCAGCTCACCGACTGGGACACATGAAGCTAACTATGGCTACACCTTC.

CDR3 in DNA: TGTGCCAGCTCGGACGTCAGCTCTGGAAACACCATATATTTT. Protein product: CASSDVSSGNTIYF. The rearrangement uses TRBV19 and TRBJ1-3; D unclear. Germline CDR1 LNHDA, CDR2 SQIVND (reference sequence). Trimming took 9 bases from V and 0 from J, leaving 12 bases between them. The CDR3 extends over 14 amino acids.

The chain recombines TRBV2 with TRBJ2-1, with TRBD2 identical over 8 bases. J gave up 2 bases and V 6 bases, and 3 bases lay outside the gene matches. The CDR3 sequence is 14 residues long. CDR1 and CDR2 (germline): SNHLY, FYNNEI. DNA for the CDR3: TGTGCCAGCAGGGGCGGGGGGACCTACAATGAGCAGTTCTTC. Translating gives CASRGGGTYNEQFF.

J is TRBJ1-1 and V is TRBV5-1, with D hard to call. V was shortened by 0 bases and J by 8 bases, with 11 bases between the two germline ends. This CDR3 has 13 residues. The V gene's germline CDR1 is SGHRS and CDR2 YFSETQ. CDR3 sequence: CASSLAAVSEAFF. DNA for the CDR3: TGCGCCAGCAGCTTGGCGGCCGTCTCAGAAGCTTTCTTT.

V and J are TRBV6-6 and TRBJ1-4, with 8 bases that match TRBD1. Trimming at V came to 5 bases and at J to 4 bases, leaving 6 bases not matched to a gene. The CDR3 length is 15 residues. Per germline, CDR1 MNHNY and CDR2 SVGAGI (reference sequence). CDR3 nucleotides: TGTGCCAGCAGTCGGACCGACAGGGGTAATGAAAAACTGTTTTTT. It encodes CASSRTDRGNEKLFF.

The V gene is TRBV29-1, the J gene TRBJ2-7, with 11 bases fitting TRBD2. This CDR3 is 13 amino acids long. Germline lookup yields CDR1 SQVTM and CDR2 ANQGSEA. V was clipped by 7 bases and J by 2 bases; unmatched bases: 4. The CDR3 loop reads CSGRLAGTYEQYF. The CDR3 DNA follows: TGCAGCGGAAGACTAGCGGGAACCTACGAGCAGTACTTC.

The rearrangement uses TRBV5-5 and TRBJ1-5; 10 bases agree with TRBD1. V dropped 5 bases and J dropped 2; count of bases not matched to a gene: 7. The V gene's germline CDR1 is SGHKS and CDR2 YYEKEE (reference sequence). The CDR3 covers 16 residues. CDR3 residues: CASRAGTGDGNQPQHF. CDR3 DNA sequence: TGTGCCAGCAGGGCCGGGACAGGGGACGGCAATCAGCCCCAGCATTTT.